One TCR beta chain is described in this entry. The data were taken from a study of post-analysis software for immune sequencing data. Libraries were made from TCR beta cDNA, and they carried unique molecular identifiers. MiXCR, run by TCRdb on the PCR reads, gives a single entry per CDR3 protein. This sample yields 150,000 or so distinct CDR3 sequences, of which 35% to 40% are seen a single time; approximately 30% belongs to the top ten. The starting material was blood, obtained after autologous hematopoietic stem cell transplantation. The receptor was isolated from a girl aged 5-17 years with multiple sclerosis.

CDR3 DNA sequence: TGTGCCAGCAGCCCTAGCGGGGTCCCAGGGGAGCTGTTTTTT. As protein: CASSPSGVPGELFF. This sequence joins TRBV6-5 and TRBJ2-2; 9 bases agree with TRBD2. There are 14 residues in the CDR3. After removal of 6 bases from V and 8 bases from J, the junction contained 7 bases not matched to a gene. The germline CDR1 and CDR2 sequences are MNHEY and SVGAGI.